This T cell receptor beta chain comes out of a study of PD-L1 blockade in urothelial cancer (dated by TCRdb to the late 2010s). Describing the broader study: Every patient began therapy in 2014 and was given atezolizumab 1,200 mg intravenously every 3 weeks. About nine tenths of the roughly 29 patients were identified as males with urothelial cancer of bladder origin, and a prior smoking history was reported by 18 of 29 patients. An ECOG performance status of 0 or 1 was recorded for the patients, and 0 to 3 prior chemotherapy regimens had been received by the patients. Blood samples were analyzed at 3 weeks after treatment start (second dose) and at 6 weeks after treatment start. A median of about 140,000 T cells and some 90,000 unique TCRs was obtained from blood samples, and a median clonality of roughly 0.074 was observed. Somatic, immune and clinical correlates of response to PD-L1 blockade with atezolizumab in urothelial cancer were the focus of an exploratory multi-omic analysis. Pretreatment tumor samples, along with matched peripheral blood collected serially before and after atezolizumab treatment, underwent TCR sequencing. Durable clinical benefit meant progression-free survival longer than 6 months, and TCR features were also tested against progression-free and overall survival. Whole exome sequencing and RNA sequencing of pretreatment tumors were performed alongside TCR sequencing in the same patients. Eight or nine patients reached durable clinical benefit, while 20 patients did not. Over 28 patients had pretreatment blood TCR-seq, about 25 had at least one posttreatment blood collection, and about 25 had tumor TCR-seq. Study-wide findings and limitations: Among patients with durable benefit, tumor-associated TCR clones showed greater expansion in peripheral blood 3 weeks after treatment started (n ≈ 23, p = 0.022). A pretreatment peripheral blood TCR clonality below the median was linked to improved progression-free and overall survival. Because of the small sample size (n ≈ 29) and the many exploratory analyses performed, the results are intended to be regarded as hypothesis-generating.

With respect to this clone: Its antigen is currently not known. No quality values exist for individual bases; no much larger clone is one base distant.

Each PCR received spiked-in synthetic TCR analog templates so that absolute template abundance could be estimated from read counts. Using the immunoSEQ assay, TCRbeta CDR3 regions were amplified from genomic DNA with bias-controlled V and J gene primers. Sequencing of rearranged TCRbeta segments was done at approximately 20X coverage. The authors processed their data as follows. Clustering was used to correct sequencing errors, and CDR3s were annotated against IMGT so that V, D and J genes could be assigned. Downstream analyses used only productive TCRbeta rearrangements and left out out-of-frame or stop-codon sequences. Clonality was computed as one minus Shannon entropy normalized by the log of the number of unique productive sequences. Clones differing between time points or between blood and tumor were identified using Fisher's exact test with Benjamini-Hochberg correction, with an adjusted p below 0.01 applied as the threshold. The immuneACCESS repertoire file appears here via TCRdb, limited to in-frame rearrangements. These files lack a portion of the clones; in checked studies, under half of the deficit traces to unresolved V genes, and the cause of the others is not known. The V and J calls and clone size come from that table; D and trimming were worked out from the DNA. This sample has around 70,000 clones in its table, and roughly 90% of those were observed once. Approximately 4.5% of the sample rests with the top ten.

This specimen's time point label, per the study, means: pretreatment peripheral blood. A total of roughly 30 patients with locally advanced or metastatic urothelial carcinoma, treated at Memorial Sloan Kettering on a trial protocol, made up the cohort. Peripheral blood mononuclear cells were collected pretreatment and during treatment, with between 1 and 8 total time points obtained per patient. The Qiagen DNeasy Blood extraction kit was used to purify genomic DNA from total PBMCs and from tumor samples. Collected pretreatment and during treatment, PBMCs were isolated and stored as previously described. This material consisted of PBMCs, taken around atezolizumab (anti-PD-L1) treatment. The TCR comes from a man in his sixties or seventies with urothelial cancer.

The CDR3 amino acid sequence is: CASRKTGGGEKLFF. The DNA sequence follows: TGTGCCAGCAGGAAGACAGGGGGTGGTGAAAAACTGTTTTTT. The sequence joins TRBV27 to TRBJ1-4, with 9 middle bases fitting TRBD1. CDR1 and CDR2, per the germline V gene (reference sequence), are MNHEY and SMNVEV. Trimming removed 6 bases from V and 7 bases from J; the gene matches leave 6 bases unexplained. Inclusive of the bounding cysteine and phenylalanine, the CDR3 is 14 residues long. CDR3 DNA is the only sequence kept; it has 42 bases, read in frame from the first base.